The rows below give T cell receptor beta chains drawn from one sample of a study of shared clonotypes between healthy human individuals. Generated by immunoSEQ multiplex PCR, the TCRdb table keeps only in-frame clones and is missing some. The sample lists around 2,000,000 clones, about 95% occurring once. Material: naive CD8+ T cells sorted from blood. These receptors were collected from a man aged 18 to 29 in good health. Both conserved end residues are part of each CDR3. The D gene is left open where the match is weak. Clone size is stated in some rows and not others, as once, few, many or a class when expanded.

TGTGCCAGCAGCTTAGATTTTCGACAGGACACTGAAGCTTTCTTT CASSLDFRQDTEAFF TRBJ1-1 TRBV7-9 - -
TGTGCCAGCAGTTTATCGGGGCTGCACGAGCAGTACTTC CASSLSGLHEQYF TRBJ2-7 TRBV27 - -
TGCGCCAGCAGCCAAGGGCAGGGGCCGGGGAATGGGGCCAACGTCCTGACTTTC CASSQGQGPGNGANVLTF TRBJ2-6 TRBV4-3 once -
TGTGCCAGCAGTTTACCCGCCCCGCCAGTACGGACAGGGATAAATGGCTACACCTTC CASSLPAPPVRTGINGYTF TRBJ1-2 TRBV28 - TRBD1
TGTGCCAGCAGTCTCCGGGTAGGTCAAGAGACCCAGTACTTC CASSLRVGQETQYF TRBJ2-5 TRBV28 - -
TGCGCCAGCAGCTTCGAGACAAACTTTCTCAACTATGGCTACACCTTC CASSFETNFLNYGYTF TRBJ1-2 TRBV5-1 - -
TGCGCCAGCAGCTTGGGGAGGGGCGCCACAGATACGCAGTATTTT CASSLGRGATDTQYF TRBJ2-3 TRBV5-1 - -
TGTGCCAGCAGTTTCCGGGACAGTGACACTGAAGCTTTCTTT CASSFRDSDTEAFF TRBJ1-1 TRBV28 - TRBD1
TGTGCCAGCAGCACACCCGGATCGGCCCGAACCTACGAGCAGTACTTC CASSTPGSARTYEQYF TRBJ2-7 TRBV7-2 once -
TGTGCCAGCAGCCAATTTGGGCAGGGAGGCCTTAATGAAAAACTGTTTTTT CASSQFGQGGLNEKLFF TRBJ1-4 TRBV4-2 - -
TGTGCCAGCAGTTTTTACCCCGGGGAGCTGTTTTTT CASSFYPGELFF TRBJ2-2 TRBV28 - -
TGTGCCAGCAGCATGGGACAGGGCCACGAGCAGTACTTC CASSMGQGHEQYF TRBJ2-7 TRBV11-3 - TRBD1
TGTGCCAGCACCTTTGGGGGGGAGCGGAACTTC CASTFGGERNF TRBJ2-7 TRBV6-5 - TRBD2
TGTGCCAGCAGCTCCGCCACTGGGGGCCGAGGCACAGATACGCAGTATTTT CASSSATGGRGTDTQYF TRBJ2-3 TRBV7-3 - -
TGTGCCAGCAGTCAGACTAGGGCGGCGATCAATGAGCAGTTCTTC CASSQTRAAINEQFF TRBJ2-1 TRBV27 - -
TGCAGCGTTGATCTGGGTAGCACAGATACGCAGTATTTT CSVDLGSTDTQYF TRBJ2-3 TRBV29-1 - -
TGTGCCAGCAGTAGCGGGACAGCAACTAATGAAAAACTGTTTTTT CASSSGTATNEKLFF TRBJ1-4 TRBV27 - TRBD1
TGTGCCAGCAGTTTAACTGGTACCCTAGCGGGGCAGGCCACAGATACGCAGTATTTT CASSLTGTLAGQATDTQYF TRBJ2-3 TRBV27 once TRBD2
TGTGCCAGCAGCGTAGTAGGTGACTCGGGACGTCGCGAGCAGTACTTC CASSVVGDSGRREQYF TRBJ2-7 TRBV9 - -
TGTGCCAGCAGTTCTCGGCTAGCGGAGCAATACAATGAGCAGTTCTTC CASSSRLAEQYNEQFF TRBJ2-1 TRBV27 - TRBD2
TGCAGCGTTGATTGGGAGAGCTCCTACAATGAGCAGTTCTTC CSVDWESSYNEQFF TRBJ2-1 TRBV29-1 - -
TGTGCCATCAGCCACCCCGGACAGGGGGCATTGGGCTACACCTTC CAISHPGQGALGYTF TRBJ1-2 TRBV10-3 - TRBD1
TGTGCCAGCGCACTGGGGGGCGGGCTCGGTGCTTTCTTT CASALGGGLGAFF TRBJ1-1 TRBV6-5 - -
TGTGCCAGCAGCCAGACCGGACTAGCAGGGGAGCAGTACTTC CASSQTGLAGEQYF TRBJ2-7 TRBV4-2 - TRBD2
TGTGCCAGTAGTATGACAGGGTTCTCCTACGAGCAGTACTTC CASSMTGFSYEQYF TRBJ2-7 TRBV19 - TRBD1
TGTGCCAGCAACCAGAGGGGACAGGCATTGCGGAGCACTGAAGCTTTCTTT CASNQRGQALRSTEAFF TRBJ1-1 TRBV28 - TRBD1
TGTGCCATCAGTGAGCCGAGCCGGACAGGGAGCTCCTACGAGCAGTACTTC CAISEPSRTGSSYEQYF TRBJ2-7 TRBV10-3 - TRBD1
TGCGCCAGCAGGGGGGACAGGACCCCCCTCGCTGGCTACACCTTC CASRGDRTPLAGYTF TRBJ1-2 TRBV5-1 - TRBD1
TGTGCCTGGAGTGTATATACAGGGGGCTACGAGCAGTACTTC CAWSVYTGGYEQYF TRBJ2-7 TRBV30 - TRBD1
TGTGCCAGCTCACCGGCTCTCTACACCGGGGAGCTGTTTTTT CASSPALYTGELFF TRBJ2-2 TRBV18 - -
TGTGCCAGCAGCGTAGAGGGCAGGGGGCAGGGCTACACCTTC CASSVEGRGQGYTF TRBJ1-2 TRBV9 - TRBD1
TGTGCCACTGGACAGGGCGTTAACACCGGGGAGCTGTTTTTT CATGQGVNTGELFF TRBJ2-2 TRBV19 - TRBD1
TGTGCCAGTAGTATTTGGGACACCCCCCAAGAGACCCAGTACTTC CASSIWDTPQETQYF TRBJ2-5 TRBV19 - -
TGTGCCAGCAGCGTAGGGGTCATTAATCAGCCCCAGCATTTT CASSVGVINQPQHF TRBJ1-5 TRBV9 - -
TGTGCCAGCAGTTTTTATGGCGTGGGACCAGCTAACACGGACACTGAAGCTTTCTTT CASSFYGVGPANTDTEAFF TRBJ1-1 TRBV28 - -
TGTGCCAGCAGCTTAGGGGTGACAGGCCCCTATCCTAACTATGGCTACACCTTC CASSLGVTGPYPNYGYTF TRBJ1-2 TRBV7-9 once -
TGTGCCAGCAGCCCGATAAACTGGGAGCAGTACTTC CASSPINWEQYF TRBJ2-7 TRBV11-2 - -
TGCGCCAGCAGCCAAGATACAGACACTAGCTCCTACAATGAGCAGTTCTTC CASSQDTDTSSYNEQFF TRBJ2-1 TRBV4-1 - -
TGTGCCAGCAGTGATACCGGGACAGGGGGCTACGGGCAGTACTTC CASSDTGTGGYGQYF TRBJ2-7 TRBV6-1 - TRBD1
TGCGCCAGCAGCCAAGATGAAGGCAGCACCTACGAGCAGTACTTC CASSQDEGSTYEQYF TRBJ2-7 TRBV4-3 once -
TGTGCCAGCAGTGAAGACAGTTGGGGCTACACCTTC CASSEDSWGYTF TRBJ1-2 TRBV6-1 few -
TGCGCCAGCAGCACCTACCCGACACAAAACACTGAAGCTTTCTTT CASSTYPTQNTEAFF TRBJ1-1 TRBV5-1 - -